The next 29 T cell receptor beta chains were all read from a single sample in a study of early stage breast cancer tumors. The data were produced by immunoSEQ multiplex PCR, yet TCRdb's version contains in-frame clones alone and is incomplete. The table shows 50,000 to 65,000 clones, with about three quarters occurring only once. The sequencing sample was made of blood. Receptor source: a person aged 25 to 39 with breast cancer.

The chain combines TRBV5-4 with TRBJ2-5; possibly TRBD1 or TRBD2 for D (6 bases each). The better agreement between TRBJ2-7 and the DNA end casts doubt on the J call. The CDR3 has 14 residues. CDR1 and CDR2 from the germline V gene are SGHNT and YYREEE (reference sequence). The CDR3 nucleotides read TGTGCCAGCAGCTTGGAGGGGGGAAACTACGAGCAGTACTTC. Protein sequence: CASSLEGGNYEQYF.

The rearrangement joins TRBV29-1 to TRBJ1-2; D unclear. V was shortened by 5 bases and J by 3 bases, with 10 bases between the two germline ends. Per the germline V gene, CDR1 is SQVTM and CDR2 is ANQGSEA. The CDR3 has 12 residues. The CDR3 bases are TGCAGCGTTAGAACAGCAGACTATGGCTACACCTTC. Translation: CSVRTADYGYTF.

The chain links TRBV10-1 to TRBJ2-2; D may be TRBD1 (6 bases). This CDR3 spans 16 amino acids. From germline, CDR1 is WNHNN and CDR2 SYGVQD (reference sequence). V lost 1 base to trimming and J lost 1 base, with 10 bases between them. CDR3 DNA sequence: TGCGCCAGCAGTGAGTTTGGCAGGGGGAACACCGGGGAGCTGTTTTTT. Amino acids: CASSEFGRGNTGELFF.

This chain connects TRBV4-1 to TRBJ1-4, with TRBD1 matching over 9 bases. Germline CDR1 reads MGHRA; CDR2 reads YSYEKL. With 6 bases clipped from V and 7 bases from J, the junction kept 15 bases outside the gene matches. CDR3 length: 17 amino acids. CDR3 amino acids: CASREVQGAQVREKLFF. Written as DNA, the CDR3 is TGCGCCAGCAGGGAGGTACAGGGGGCACAAGTTCGTGAAAAACTGTTTTTT.

V and J are TRBV4-1 and TRBJ1-1; TRBD1 aligns across 11 bases. The ends lost 1 base at V and 0 bases at J; junction bases unmatched: 13. From germline, CDR1 is MGHRA and CDR2 YSYEKL. The CDR3 contains 20 residues. CDR3 nucleotides: TGCGCCAGCAGCCAAGTTTTGGACAGGGGGCCAAAGGGCATGAACACTGAAGCTTTCTTT. This translates into CASSQVLDRGPKGMNTEAFF.

V gene TRBV7-2 combines with J gene TRBJ2-5; D not certain. V shed 4 bases and J shed 3 bases, with 3 bases lying between them. The CDR3 runs to 11 residues. CDR1 and CDR2 (germline): SGHTA, FQGNSA. DNA of the CDR3: TGTGCCAGCAGCTCCGAAGAGACCCAGTACTTC. Protein product: CASSSEETQYF.

The chain is built from TRBV7-6 and TRBJ1-4; D is possibly TRBD1 (6 bases). The CDR3 totals 14 residues. Trimming left V 5 bases short and J 4 bases short, with 11 bases between. The germline V gene encodes CDR1 SGHVS and CDR2 FNYEAQ. CDR3: CASSKQGGNEKLFF. In nucleotides, the CDR3 is TGTGCCAGCAGCAAACAAGGGGGTAATGAAAAACTGTTTTTT.

This chain links TRBV15 with TRBJ1-5; D might be TRBD1 (5 bases). V was shortened by 5 bases and J by 2 bases, with 10 bases between the two germline ends. Germline CDR1 LNHNV, CDR2 YYDKDF (reference sequence). The CDR3 is 14 amino acids. In DNA form, the CDR3 reads TGTGCCACCAGCGTTGGAGGGGGCAATCAGCCCCAGCATTTT. Protein sequence: CATSVGGGNQPQHF.

J is TRBJ1-1 and V is TRBV7-2; the D gene is possibly TRBD1 (6 bases). The CDR3 extends over 14 amino acids. Germline loops: CDR1 SGHTA, CDR2 FQGNSA. The ends were cut back, 0 bases at V and 5 bases at J, with 10 bases in the middle. The CDR3 nucleotides read TGTGCCAGCAGCTTAGCTCTGGGGGCTACTGAAGCTTTCTTT. This gives the protein CASSLALGATEAFF. Supplemented by reference TRBV7-2 and TRBJ1-1, the full variable domain reads GAGVSQSPSNKVTEKGKDVELRCDPISGHTALYWYRQSLGQGLEFLIYFQGNSAPDKSGLPSDRFSAERTGGSVSTLTIQRTQQEDSAVYLCASSLALGATEAFFGQGTRLTVV.

This clone occurred once. The V gene is TRBV10-2, the J gene TRBJ2-5; 12 bases are shared with TRBD2. J lost 5 bases, V lost 3 bases, and 7 bases had no gene match. Germline V gene sequence: CDR1 WSHSY, CDR2 SAAADI. This CDR3 comprises 16 residues. CDR3 sequence (DNA): TGCGCCAGCAGTGATCTAGCGGGAGGGCCAGGGGAGACCCAGTACTTC. This sequence encodes CASSDLAGGPGETQYF.

The rearrangement links TRBV7-9 to TRBJ1-3; D unresolved. Germline V CDR1 and CDR2: SEHNR, FQNEAQ (reference sequence). Trimming removed 1 base at V and 4 bases at J, with 8 bases between. The CDR3 contains 14 residues. The CDR3 DNA sequence: TGTGCCAGCAGCTTAGGGGCAGGCGGAAACACCATATATTTT. Translation: CASSLGAGGNTIYF. Drawing the rest from reference TRBV7-9 and TRBJ1-3, the complete variable domain is DTGVSQNPRHKITKRGQNVTFRCDPISEHNRLYWYRQTLGQGPEFLTYFQNEAQLEKSRLLSDRFSAERPKGSFSTLEIQRTEQGDSAMYLCASSLGAGGNTIYFGEGSWLTVV.

The chain uses TRBV5-6 and TRBJ2-2, with D perhaps being TRBD1 or TRBD2 (5 bases each). V was shortened by 5 bases and J by 5 bases, with 19 bases between the two germline ends. This CDR3 has 16 residues. Germline CDR1 is SGHDT and CDR2 is YYEEEE. The CDR3 protein is CASSRGGTLRTGELFF. CDR3 coding DNA: TGTGCCAGCAGTCGGGGCGGTACCCTTAGAACCGGGGAGCTGTTTTTT.

V and J are TRBV4-3 and TRBJ2-7; a possible D gene is TRBD1 (6 bases). V was pared by 6 bases and J by 4 bases, with 16 bases between. This CDR3 comprises 14 residues. Germline CDR1 LGHNA, CDR2 YSLEER. CDR3 in amino acids: CASRIQQGAYEQYF. For the CDR3, the DNA is TGCGCCAGCAGGATACAACAGGGTGCGTACGAGCAGTACTTC.

About this clone itself: One end of the junction is discordant with germline, which a read error may explain. The chain is built from TRBV7-7 and TRBJ2-1; tentatively, D is TRBD2 (5 bases). The CDR3 spans 15 residues. CDR1 is SSHAT, CDR2 FNYEAQ, per germline (reference sequence). The CDR3 bases are TGTGCTAGCAGCCCCTCTAGAAAGGGCGGGAATGAGCAGTTCTTC. Protein product: CASSPSRKGGNEQFF.

The V gene is TRBV7-2, the J gene TRBJ1-4, with D unclear. Trimming left V 5 bases short and J 8 bases short, with 12 bases between. Germline values: CDR1 SGHTA, CDR2 FQGNSA. The CDR3 has 13 amino acids. The CDR3 DNA reads TGTGCCAGCAGCCTCAATCCCCGGGAAAAACTGTTTTTT. Translating gives CASSLNPREKLFF.

The rearrangement uses TRBV7-6 and TRBJ1-3; perhaps TRBD1 as D (5 bases). CDR3 length: 16 residues. V was cut by 5 bases and J by 4 bases, with 18 bases left in between. Germline loops: CDR1 SGHVS, CDR2 FNYEAQ. The CDR3 region is CASSHPLGAGGNTIYF. The CDR3, as DNA: TGTGCCAGCAGCCACCCACTGGGAGCAGGGGGAAACACCATATATTTT.

The V call is TRBV7-9, the J call TRBJ1-5; possibly TRBD1 for D (6 bases). CDR1 SEHNR and CDR2 FQNEAQ come from the germline V gene (reference sequence). The CDR3 is made up of 13 amino acids. Trimming stripped 1 base from V and 8 bases from J, with 9 bases between. CDR3 DNA: TGTGCCAGCAGCTTAGGGGGACAAGAGCCCCAGCATTTT. It specifies CASSLGGQEPQHF.

The CDR3 region is CASSPGLTDTQYF. The CDR3 DNA reads TGTGCCAGCTCCCCTGGACTGACAGATACGCAGTATTTT. The chain carries TRBV18 and TRBJ2-3; weak D call: TRBD2 (5 bases). CDR3 length equals 13 residues. CDR1 is KGHSH and CDR2 is LQKENI in the germline V gene. The germline V and J ends were trimmed by 6 bases and 3 bases, with 10 bases remaining between them.

CDR3 bases: TGTGCCAGCAGTAAGCGGGAGTACACCTACGAGCAGTACTTC. Protein sequence: CASSKREYTYEQYF. This sequence joins TRBV7-9 and TRBJ2-5; 8 positions agree with TRBD2. The end of the DNA fits TRBJ2-7 better, so the J call may be wrong. Germline V gives CDR1 SEHNR, CDR2 FQNEAQ (reference sequence). This CDR3 is built from 14 residues.

Relative to its sample, this clone is large (0.1 to 1%). The same CDR3 can be traced to other DNA sequences in this sample. The chain links TRBV27 to TRBJ1-1; D might be TRBD1 (6 bases). This CDR3 has 14 amino acids. CDR1 and CDR2 (germline): MNHEY, SMNVEV (reference sequence). Trimming stripped 2 bases from V and 5 bases from J, with 12 bases between. CDR3 loop: CASSLDRRGTEAFF. The CDR3 coding sequence is TGTGCCAGCAGTTTAGACAGGAGGGGGACTGAAGCTTTCTTT.

V and J are TRBV7-2 and TRBJ2-5; no definite D call. V was clipped by 0 bases and J by 2 bases, with 13 bases between them. This CDR3 is 16 amino acids long. Germline values: CDR1 SGHTA, CDR2 FQGNSA. CDR3 coding DNA: TGTGCCAGCAGCTTAGCTACCCAAGTGGGTCAAGAGACCCAGTACTTC. Protein sequence: CASSLATQVGQETQYF.

The V gene is TRBV5-4, the J gene TRBJ2-1, with 10 bases identical to TRBD2. Trimming removed 2 bases from V and 5 bases from J; junction bases left unmatched: 7. This CDR3 comprises 16 residues. Germline V lookup: CDR1 SGHNT, CDR2 YYREEE (reference sequence). In DNA, the CDR3 is TGTGCCAGCAGCTTAAAGACTAGCGGGTTCGACAATGAGCAGTTCTTC. It translates to CASSLKTSGFDNEQFF.

The chain recombines TRBV27 with TRBJ2-1; TRBD1 matches at 11 bases. The CDR3 loop spans 16 amino acids. Germline loops: CDR1 MNHEY, CDR2 SMNVEV (reference sequence). Trimming took 4 bases from V and 7 from J; bases not matched to a gene: 9. The chain's CDR3 is CASSSRTGGMFNEQFF. The CDR3 bases are TGTGCCAGCAGTTCACGGACAGGGGGCATGTTTAATGAGCAGTTCTTC.

The rearrangement links TRBV7-2 to TRBJ2-2; no clear D. The CDR3 is 12 residues long. Germline V gene lookup returns CDR1 SGHTA and CDR2 FQGNSA. The V end was cut by 4 bases, the J end by 4 bases, with 4 bases between. In DNA, the CDR3 is TGTGCCAGCAGCTCTGGCACCGGGGAGCTGTTTTTT. Translating it yields CASSSGTGELFF. The full variable domain, its missing parts supplied by reference TRBV7-2 and TRBJ2-2, is GAGVSQSPSNKVTEKGKDVELRCDPISGHTALYWYRQSLGQGLEFLIYFQGNSAPDKSGLPSDRFSAERTGGSVSTLTIQRTQQEDSAVYLCASSSGTGELFFGEGSRLTVL.

The genes are TRBV7-3 and TRBJ2-7, with 7 bases matching TRBD2. V shed 6 bases and J 7 bases; nucleotides not matched to a gene: 12. This CDR3 region has 14 residues. Germline CDR1 reads SGHTA; CDR2 reads FQGTGA. The CDR3 region is CASSRRGGLGEQYF. In DNA form, the CDR3 reads TGTGCCAGCAGTCGTCGCGGGGGTTTGGGAGAGCAGTACTTC. The whole variable domain, filled in from reference TRBV7-3 and TRBJ2-7, reads GAGVSQTPSNKVTEKGKYVELRCDPISGHTALYWYRQSLGQGPEFLIYFQGTGAADDSGLPNDRFFAVRPEGSVSTLKIQRTERGDSAVYLCASSRRGGLGEQYFGPGTRLTVT.

This chain links TRBV20-1 with TRBJ1-4; D call uncertain. This CDR3 spans 10 amino acids. CDR1 is DFQATT, CDR2 SNEGSKA, per germline (reference sequence). Trimming cost V 6 bases and J 8 bases, with 7 bases left between them. For the CDR3, the DNA is TGCAGTGCCTTTAGAGAAAAACTGTTTTTT. Its translation is CSAFREKLFF.

V gene TRBV9 combines with J gene TRBJ1-1; D is unclear. Between the trimmed V and J ends, which lost 0 bases and 1 base, there was a span of 7 bases. CDR3 length equals 14 residues. CDR1 is SGDLS, CDR2 YYNGEE, per germline. CDR3 in amino acids: CASSVVLGNTEAFF. The DNA for the CDR3 is TGTGCCAGCAGCGTAGTTCTGGGGAACACTGAAGCTTTCTTT.

The chain links TRBV21-1 to TRBJ2-3. TRBV21-1 is labeled a pseudogene. The CDR3 is 12 residues long. CDR3: CASSSNTDTQYF. DNA for the CDR3: TGTGCCAGCAGCAGCAACACAGATACGCAGTATTTT.

CDR3 amino acids: CASRGGSSDTQYF. As DNA, the CDR3 is TGCGCCAGCAGGGGGGGGTCGTCAGATACGCAGTATTTT. This sequence joins TRBV10-2 and TRBJ2-3, with TRBD2 matching over 7 bases. The germline V gene encodes CDR1 WSHSY and CDR2 SAAADI. The CDR3 extends over 13 amino acids. The J segment lost 4 bases and the V segment lost 6 bases, leaving 4 bases of the junction unmatched.